Listed here are 21 T cell receptor beta chains from one sample, sequenced in a study of shared clonotypes between healthy human individuals. Measured with immunoSEQ multiplex PCR; TCRdb has only the in-frame clones, and not every one. The table has over a million clones, roughly 70% seen once. Sequencing used memory CD4+ T cells sorted from blood. Subset described: CD45RA-negative fraction. These receptors all stem from a young man in good health.

This clone was seen only a few times. The chain links TRBV5-1 to TRBJ2-2; D not certain. CDR1 SGHRS and CDR2 YFSETQ come from the germline V gene. Trimming stripped 4 bases from V and 0 bases from J, with 10 bases between. The CDR3 spans 15 residues. The CDR3 nucleotides are TGCGCCAGCAGCCAAACCGACTCGAACACCGGGGAGCTGTTTTTT. It specifies CASSQTDSNTGELFF.

This clone was counted between two and nine times. The chain employs TRBV18 and TRBJ2-5; D unclear. The end of the DNA aligns better with TRBJ2-7, so the J call may be wrong. Per germline, CDR1 KGHSH and CDR2 LQKENI. The CDR3 length is 14 residues. CDR3 sequence reads: CASSPGPASYEQYF. The CDR3 nucleotides are TGTGCCAGCTCACCAGGGCCGGCGTCCTACGAGCAGTACTTC.

The chain couples TRBV19 to TRBJ2-7; the D gene is possibly TRBD1 (6 bases). The CDR3 loop spans 16 amino acids. Germline-derived CDR1 and CDR2 are LNHDA and SQIVND (reference sequence). Between the trimmed V and J ends, which lost 0 bases and 2 bases, there was a span of 14 bases. CDR3 sequence: CASSIDSEGVTYEQYF. CDR3 in DNA: TGTGCCAGTAGTATAGACTCCGAGGGGGTAACCTACGAGCAGTACTTC.

This rearrangement joins TRBV7-2 to TRBJ2-7, with 9 bases aligning to TRBD1. This CDR3 has 15 amino acids. From germline, CDR1 is SGHTA and CDR2 FQGNSA. V shed 4 bases and J 4 bases; nucleotides not matched to a gene: 8. The CDR3 protein is CASSSGGDRVYEQYF. The CDR3 DNA is TGTGCCAGCAGCTCCGGCGGGGACAGGGTATACGAGCAGTACTTC.

The CDR3 nucleotides read TGTGCCAGCAGCGTAGAGGGGGGAGAAACCTACGAGCAGTACTTC. It yields the protein CASSVEGGETYEQYF. The chain carries TRBV9 and TRBJ2-7, with D perhaps assigned TRBD1 or TRBD2 (6 bases each). CDR3 length: 15 residues. V shed 0 bases and J shed 2 bases, with 12 bases lying between them. The germline CDR1 and CDR2 sequences are SGDLS and YYNGEE. Looking up the rest from reference TRBV9 and TRBJ2-7 gives the full variable domain: DSGVTQTPKHLITATGQRVTLRCSPRSGDLSVYWYQQSLDQGLQFLIQYYNGEERAKGNILERFSAQQFPDLHSELNLSSLELGDSALYFCASSVEGGETYEQYFGPGTRLTVT.

This chain connects TRBV7-2 to TRBJ2-7, with TRBD2 identical over 9 bases. CDR1 and CDR2 from the germline V gene are SGHTA and FQGNSA. The J segment lost 4 bases and the V segment lost 4 bases, leaving 8 bases of the junction unmatched. This CDR3 spans 15 amino acids. CDR3 sequence: CASSSIAGDSYEQYF. In DNA form, the CDR3 reads TGTGCCAGCAGCTCAATAGCGGGAGATTCATACGAGCAGTACTTC.

The J gene is TRBJ2-7, the V gene TRBV10-3; 8 bases map to TRBD2. J lost 2 bases, V lost 9 bases, and 6 bases had no gene match. Germline values: CDR1 ENHRY, CDR2 SYGVKD. The length of the CDR3 is 13 residues. The CDR3 bases are TGTGCCATTCGGGAGGGTGACCCCTACGAGCAGTACTTC. This gives the protein CAIREGDPYEQYF.

The chain combines TRBV27 with TRBJ1-2; D call uncertain. The CDR3 covers 13 residues. V shed 5 bases and J shed 5 bases, with 12 bases lying between them. Germline assignment: CDR1 MNHEY and CDR2 SMNVEV (reference sequence). In DNA form, the CDR3 reads TGTGCCAGCAGTCCAAAGCCGGTGTATGGCTACACCTTC. It is translated as CASSPKPVYGYTF.

The J gene is TRBJ2-7, the V gene TRBV5-1; TRBD1 matches 7 bases. CDR3 length: 14 amino acids. V shed 4 bases and J 3 bases; nucleotides not matched to a gene: 7. Germline CDR1 reads SGHRS; CDR2 reads YFSETQ. This chain's CDR3 is CASSRTGTDYEQYF. CDR3 bases: TGCGCCAGCAGCCGAACCGGGACAGACTACGAGCAGTACTTC.

The chain couples TRBV6-5 to TRBJ1-5; possible D gene TRBD1, 5 bases. This CDR3 comprises 14 residues. V was pared by 6 bases and J by 6 bases, with 15 bases between. Germline loops: CDR1 MNHEY, CDR2 SVGAGI. The CDR3 bases are TGTGCCAGCAGAACCACAGGTACCAGTCAGCCCCAGCATTTT. It codes for CASRTTGTSQPQHF.

The chain employs TRBV11-2 and TRBJ1-2; 12 positions agree with TRBD1. Germline trimming cut 4 bases from V and 7 bases from J; bases unmatched to any gene: 10. This CDR3 spans 16 amino acids. Germline V lookup: CDR1 SGHAT, CDR2 FQNNGV. The CDR3 here is CASSSILGDRGLGYTF. CDR3 in DNA: TGTGCCAGCAGCTCAATCCTGGGGGACAGGGGGCTTGGCTACACCTTC.

As for this clone: The sample carries other DNA sequences with the same CDR3. This sequence joins TRBV4-1 and TRBJ1-4, with 8 bases identical to TRBD1. Germline V CDR1 and CDR2: MGHRA, YSYEKL. With 2 bases clipped from V and 3 bases from J, the junction kept 2 bases outside the gene matches. The CDR3 totals 15 residues. This CDR3 reads CASSQTGGANEKLFF. As DNA, the CDR3 is TGCGCCAGCAGCCAAACAGGGGGGGCTAATGAAAAACTGTTTTTT.

V gene TRBV21-1 combines with J gene TRBJ2-3; the table's D gene call, TRBD1, was not cross checked with the DNA. TRBV21-1 is given as a pseudogene. This CDR3 comprises 15 residues. Here the CDR3 reads CASGPTGLGTDTQYF. CDR3 in DNA: TGTGCCAGCGGTCCGACAGGCCTTGGGACAGATACGCAGTATTTT.

This clone was counted a few times. V and J are TRBV6-5 and TRBJ1-6, with D tentatively TRBD1 (5 bases). V was pared by 9 bases and J by 6 bases, with 9 bases between. Germline values: CDR1 MNHEY, CDR2 SVGAGI. This CDR3 has 12 amino acids. CDR3 amino acids: CASQGGNSPLHF. The CDR3 bases are TGTGCCAGTCAGGGCGGTAATTCACCCCTCCACTTT.

This clone was counted between two and nine times. The chain is built from TRBV6-5 and TRBJ2-7; 9 positions agree with TRBD1. With V trimmed by 6 bases and J by 6 bases, 3 bases remained unmatched. Germline V gene data show CDR1 as MNHEY and CDR2 as SVGAGI. The CDR3 length is 12 residues. DNA for the CDR3: TGTGCCAGCAGGGGACAGGGATTCGAGCAGTACTTC. Translated: CASRGQGFEQYF.

The rearrangement uses TRBV9 and TRBJ2-5, with 10 bases aligning to TRBD2. The germline V gene has CDR1 SGDLS and CDR2 YYNGEE. The J segment lost 5 bases and the V segment lost 0 bases, leaving 7 bases of the junction unmatched. The CDR3 runs to 16 residues. The CDR3 DNA follows: TGTGCCAGCAGCGTAGAAAGCGGGAGGGCCGGGGAGACCCAGTACTTC. Amino acid sequence: CASSVESGRAGETQYF.

The J gene is TRBJ2-5, the V gene TRBV30; the match to TRBD2 covers 8 bases. The CDR3 sequence is 14 residues long. Trimming cost V 4 bases and J 5 bases; bases outside gene matches: 9. Germline V CDR1 and CDR2: GTSNPN, SVGIG (reference sequence). CDR3 in amino acids: CAWTVAGPGETQYF. For the CDR3, the DNA is TGTGCCTGGACCGTAGCGGGACCTGGGGAGACCCAGTACTTC.

Concerning this clone itself: Other nucleotide sequences from this sample produce the same CDR3. The chain combines TRBV7-2 with TRBJ2-7; possible D gene TRBD1, 6 bases. Trimming pared 6 bases from V and 5 bases from J, leaving 8 bases between. This CDR3 spans 11 amino acids. Germline V gives CDR1 SGHTA, CDR2 FQGNSA. This chain's CDR3 is CASRQGNEQYF. The CDR3 DNA follows: TGTGCCAGCAGACAGGGTAACGAGCAGTACTTC.

The gene calls are TRBV5-1 and TRBJ1-1; tentative D call: TRBD1 (5 bases). CDR3 length: 14 amino acids. CDR1 is SGHRS, CDR2 YFSETQ, per germline. Between the trimmed V and J ends, which lost 6 bases and 8 bases, there was a span of 20 bases. The CDR3 is CASNPDEGLGEAFF. In nucleotides, the CDR3 is TGCGCCAGCAACCCCGATGAGGGGCTCGGGGAAGCTTTCTTT.

The gene calls are TRBV5-4 and TRBJ2-5, with D perhaps assigned TRBD1 or TRBD2 (5 bases each). Germline lookup yields CDR1 SGHNT and CDR2 YYREEE (reference sequence). CDR3 size: 15 residues. Trimming removed 1 base from V and 4 bases from J, with 14 bases in between. The chain's CDR3 is CASSLIRPGGETQYF. CDR3 nucleotides: TGTGCCAGCAGCTTGATTCGACCTGGGGGAGAGACCCAGTACTTC.

The V and J genes are TRBV18 and TRBJ2-5; maybe TRBD1 (6 bases). V dropped 10 bases and J dropped 0 bases, with 12 bases sitting between them. This CDR3 region has 13 residues. Germline V gene lookup returns CDR1 KGHSH and CDR2 LQKENI. CDR3 region: CATTDSYQETQYF. In DNA form, the CDR3 reads TGTGCCACTACGGACAGCTACCAAGAGACCCAGTACTTC.